This T cell receptor beta chain was obtained from a study of blood T cell repertoires in COVID-19. Background on the study: Sample material is recorded as cDNA or gDNA derived from T cells, B-cell-depleted T cells, or PBMCs.

In the original processing: Amplification from reference gene primers served as the basis for estimated nucleated cell counts. Clones were sequenced by immunoSEQ multiplex PCR, and TCRdb holds only the in-frame ones, with some missing. V and J calls and clone size follow that table, whereas D and trimming were derived from the DNA. The sample shows about 250,000 clones, 70% to 90% of them seen only once. J gave up 5 bases and V 0 bases, and 14 bases lay outside the gene matches. The CDR3 runs 18 residues. Per germline, CDR1 SGHAT and CDR2 FQNNGV. This clone was seen many times. Membership in each cohort depended on participant-reported clinical history.

The clonotype was recovered from a woman in her thirties who had recovered from COVID-19. The chain uses TRBV11-2 and TRBJ2-7; 9 nucleotides align to TRBD1. The sequenced material came from PBMCs or T cells enriched from blood (not recorded which). The CDR3: CASSLEPKRTGVGNEQYF. The DNA of the CDR3 is TGTGCCAGCAGCTTAGAGCCCAAGAGGACAGGGGTCGGGAACGAGCAGTACTTC.